The rows below give T cell receptor beta chains drawn from one sample of a study of blood T cell repertoires in COVID-19. Only in-frame clones appear in the TCRdb table, and some are missing; sequencing was by immunoSEQ multiplex PCR. Here the sample spans some 160,000 clones, about 80% being singletons. Sequences were obtained from PBMCs or T cells enriched from blood (not recorded which). The receptors come from a woman between 55 and 75 years old who had recovered from COVID-19. Each CDR3 is given with its conserved first and last residue. A D gene is named only where the DNA matches it firmly. Not every row has a clone size; where given, it reads once, few, many or a size class.

j_call,d_call,v_call,clone_size,cdr3_aa,cdr3_nt
TRBJ1-5,NA,TRBV21-1,NA,CASSTKGQGISNQPQHF,TGTGCCAGCAGCACAAAGGGACAGGGGATTAGCAATCAGCCCCAGCATTTT
TRBJ2-7,TRBD1,TRBV2,few,CASSERDRGYEQYF,TGTGCCAGCAGTGAAAGGGACAGGGGCTACGAGCAGTACTTC
TRBJ1-1,NA,TRBV27,NA,CASRTGVRMNTEAFF,TGTGCCAGCAGAACGGGGGTCAGAATGAACACTGAAGCTTTCTTT
TRBJ1-6,NA,TRBV6-1,NA,CASSDSYNSPLHF,TGTGCCAGCAGTGACAGCTATAATTCACCCCTCCACTTT
TRBJ1-6,TRBD1,TRBV4-1,NA,CASSPQLQGAGGPLHF,TGCGCCAGCAGCCCCCAATTACAGGGGGCAGGTGGACCCCTCCACTTT
TRBJ1-1,NA,TRBV4-1,few,CASSQDQRDTEAFF,TGCGCCAGCAGCCAAGATCAGCGAGACACTGAAGCTTTCTTT
TRBJ2-2,NA,TRBV7-2,once,CASSFAGLFTGELFF,TGTGCCAGCAGCTTTGCAGGGTTGTTTACCGGGGAGCTGTTTTTT
TRBJ1-1,NA,TRBV9,NA,CASSVALGGSEAFF,TGTGCCAGCAGCGTAGCTCTTGGGGGGTCTGAAGCTTTCTTT
TRBJ2-3,TRBD1,TRBV5-1,NA,CASGKTGGRDTQYF,TGCGCCAGCGGAAAAACAGGGGGCAGAGATACGCAGTATTTT
TRBJ1-5,NA,TRBV15,NA,CATSSARLSNQPQHF,TGTGCCACCAGCTCTGCCAGACTGAGCAATCAGCCCCAGCATTTT
TRBJ1-1,TRBD1,TRBV19,NA,CASSRTGITEAFF,TGTGCCAGTAGTAGGACAGGGATCACTGAAGCTTTCTTT
TRBJ1-1,NA,TRBV2,NA,CASSGAPNTEAFF,TGTGCCAGCAGTGGGGCACCGAACACTGAAGCTTTCTTT
TRBJ2-1,TRBD2,TRBV18,NA,CASSPTSGAIRVF,TGTGCCAGCTCACCAACTAGCGGTGCCATCCGGGTCTTC
TRBJ2-7,TRBD1,TRBV7-9,few,CASSPGSGQGAREQYF,TGTGCCAGCAGCCCTGGAAGTGGGCAGGGGGCGCGCGAGCAGTACTTC
TRBJ2-5,TRBD2,TRBV11-2,NA,CASTLAGGPQETQYF,TGTGCCAGCACCCTAGCGGGGGGGCCTCAGGAGACCCAGTACTTC